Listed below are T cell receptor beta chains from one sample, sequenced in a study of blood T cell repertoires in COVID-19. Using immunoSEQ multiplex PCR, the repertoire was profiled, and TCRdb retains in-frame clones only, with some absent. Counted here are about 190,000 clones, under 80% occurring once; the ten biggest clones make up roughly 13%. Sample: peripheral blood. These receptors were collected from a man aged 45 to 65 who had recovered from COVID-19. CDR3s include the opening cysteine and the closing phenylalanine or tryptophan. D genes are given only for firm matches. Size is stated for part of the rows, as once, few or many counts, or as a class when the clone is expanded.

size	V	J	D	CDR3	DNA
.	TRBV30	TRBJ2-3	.	CAWSPGGYTQYF	TGTGCCTGGAGCCCAGGAGGATATACGCAGTATTTT
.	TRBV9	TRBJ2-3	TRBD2	CASSLTSGTRTDTQYF	TGTGCCAGCAGCCTGACTAGCGGGACCCGCACAGATACGCAGTATTTT
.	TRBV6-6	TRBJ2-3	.	CASSPRTDTQYF	TGTGCCAGCAGCCCGCGTACAGATACGCAGTATTTT
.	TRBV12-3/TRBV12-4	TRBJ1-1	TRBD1	CASQTGENTEAFF	TGTGCCAGCCAGACAGGGGAAAACACTGAAGCTTTCTTT
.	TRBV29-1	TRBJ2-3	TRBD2	CSVEREGTDTQYF	TGCAGCGTTGAGCGGGAGGGCACAGATACGCAGTATTTT
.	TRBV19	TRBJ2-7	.	CATSGFGGGVYEQYF	TGTGCCACTTCGGGCTTTGGAGGGGGCGTCTACGAGCAGTACTTC
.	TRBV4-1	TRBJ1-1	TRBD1	CASSQALQGVNTEAFF	TGCGCCAGCAGCCAAGCCTTACAGGGGGTGAACACTGAAGCTTTCTTT
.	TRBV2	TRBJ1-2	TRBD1	CASSGTGEKSGYTF	TGTGCCAGCAGTGGGACAGGGGAAAAATCAGGCTACACCTTC
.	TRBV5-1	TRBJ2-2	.	CASSLVGQNTGELFF	TGCGCCAGCAGCTTGGTGGGGCAGAACACCGGGGAGCTGTTTTTT
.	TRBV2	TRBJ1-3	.	CASSGTVSGNTIYF	TGTGCCAGCAGTGGCACAGTCTCTGGAAACACCATATATTTT
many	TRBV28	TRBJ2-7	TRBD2	CASSLTPAGVGYEQYF	TGTGCCAGCAGTTTAACGCCCGCGGGAGTCGGCTACGAGCAGTACTTC
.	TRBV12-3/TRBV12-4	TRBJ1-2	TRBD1	CASSGTGPRGYTF	TGTGCCAGCAGTGGGACAGGGCCTCGTGGCTACACCTTC
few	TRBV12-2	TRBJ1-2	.	CASRSKARSYGYTF	TGTGCAAGTCGCTCAAAGGCAAGGAGTTATGGCTACACCTTC
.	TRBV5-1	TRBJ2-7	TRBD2	CASRIGTSGDYEQYF	TGCGCCAGCAGAATCGGGACTAGCGGGGACTACGAGCAGTACTTC
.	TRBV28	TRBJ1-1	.	CASRSGGVVEAFF	TGTGCCAGCAGGTCGGGGGGGGTGGTTGAAGCTTTCTTT
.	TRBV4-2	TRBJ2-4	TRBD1	CASSQDRAGTGDRNIQYF	TGTGCCAGCAGCCAAGACAGGGCCGGGACAGGGGATAGGAACATTCAGTACTTC
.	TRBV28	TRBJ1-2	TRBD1	CASSLFDREYGYTF	TGTGCCAGCAGTTTATTTGACAGGGAGTATGGCTACACCTTC
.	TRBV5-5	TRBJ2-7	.	CASSLAPRSTYEQYF	TGTGCCAGCAGCTTGGCCCCTCGGTCAACCTACGAGCAGTACTTC
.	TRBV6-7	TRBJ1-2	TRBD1	CAKTGDGYTF	TGTGCTAAGACAGGGGACGGCTACACCTTC
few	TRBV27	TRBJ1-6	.	CASREHRDFGSPLHF	TGTGCCAGCAGAGAACACCGGGACTTTGGGTCACCCCTCCACTTT
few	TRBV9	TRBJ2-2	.	CASSVALRGELFF	TGTGCCAGCAGCGTAGCGTTGCGAGGGGAGCTGTTTTTT
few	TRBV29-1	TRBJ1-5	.	CSVTHSSGNQPQHF	TGCAGCGTAACTCACTCTTCCGGGAATCAGCCCCAGCATTTT
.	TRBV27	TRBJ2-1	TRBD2	CASSYGGGNEQFF	TGTGCCAGCAGTTATGGGGGAGGGAATGAGCAGTTCTTC
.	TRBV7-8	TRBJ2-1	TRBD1	CASSPRKPGQGFNEQFF	TGTGCCAGCAGCCCAAGAAAACCGGGACAGGGGTTCAATGAGCAGTTCTTC
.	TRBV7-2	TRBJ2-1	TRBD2	CASSLLGGSSYNEQFF	TGTGCCAGCAGCTTACTGGGCGGGAGCTCCTACAATGAGCAGTTCTTC
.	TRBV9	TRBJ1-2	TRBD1	CASSVVGQGVGYTF	TGTGCCAGCAGCGTAGTAGGACAGGGCGTCGGCTACACCTTC
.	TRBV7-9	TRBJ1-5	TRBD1	CASSFTGGHSNQPQHF	TGTGCCAGCAGCTTCACAGGGGGCCATAGCAATCAGCCCCAGCATTTT
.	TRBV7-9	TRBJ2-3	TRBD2	CASSLAGTSGSHTQYF	TGTGCCAGCAGCTTAGCCGGGACTAGCGGATCTCATACGCAGTATTTT
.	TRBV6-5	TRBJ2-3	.	CASSRRETSTDTQYF	TGTGCCAGCAGCCGCCGAGAAACTAGCACAGATACGCAGTATTTT
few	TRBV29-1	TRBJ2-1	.	CSANRQGGYNEQFF	TGCAGCGCTAATCGCCAGGGTGGGTACAATGAGCAGTTCTTC
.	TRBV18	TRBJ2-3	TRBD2	CASSLTSGITDTQYF	TGTGCCAGCTCACTGACTAGCGGTATCACAGATACGCAGTATTTT
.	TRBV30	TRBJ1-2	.	CAWNWGQIYGYTF	TGTGCCTGGAATTGGGGGCAAATCTATGGCTACACCTTC
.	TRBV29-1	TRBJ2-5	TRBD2	CSVDPPGGQETQYF	TGCAGCGTTGACCCCCCGGGGGGGCAAGAGACCCAGTACTTC
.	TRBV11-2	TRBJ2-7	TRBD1	CASRRPGQSYEQYF	TGTGCCAGCAGGCGTCCGGGACAGTCCTACGAGCAGTACTTC
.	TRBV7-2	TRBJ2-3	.	CASSLLGWPDF	TGTGCCAGCAGCTTATTGGGCTGGCCGGATTTT
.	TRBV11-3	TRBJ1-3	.	CASSSPRLGNTIYF	TGTGCCAGCAGCTCCCCCAGGCTCGGAAACACCATATATTTT
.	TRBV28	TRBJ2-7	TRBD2	CASGWRGGRNYEQYF	TGTGCCAGCGGGTGGCGGGGGGGACGTAACTACGAGCAGTACTTC
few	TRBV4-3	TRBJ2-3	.	CASSQERAFTDTQYF	TGCGCCAGCAGCCAAGAGCGGGCCTTCACAGATACGCAGTATTTT
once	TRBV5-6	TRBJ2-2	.	CASSLVGAANTGELFF	TGTGCCAGCAGCTTAGTGGGGGCGGCGAACACCGGGGAGCTGTTTTTT
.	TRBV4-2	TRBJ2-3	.	CASSQVNSLYTDTQYF	TGTGCCAGCAGCCAAGTTAACTCCTTATACACAGATACGCAGTATTTT
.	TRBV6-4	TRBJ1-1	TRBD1	CANNPGQGGTFF	TGTGCCAACAACCCGGGACAGGGGGGAACTTTCTTT
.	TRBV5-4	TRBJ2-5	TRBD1	CASSQGTGVQETQYF	TGTGCCAGCAGTCAGGGGACAGGGGTTCAAGAGACCCAGTACTTC
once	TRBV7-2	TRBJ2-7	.	CASSFVQGSEQYF	TGTGCCAGCAGCTTTGTGCAGGGAAGCGAGCAGTACTTC
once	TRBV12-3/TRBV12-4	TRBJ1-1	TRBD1	CASSLQGFEAFF	TGTGCCAGCAGCTTACAGGGGTTTGAAGCTTTCTTT